The sequence of this T cell receptor (beta chain) was determined in a study of blood T cell repertoires in COVID-19. For the study at large: Both acute and convalescent COVID-19 samples were obtained from the United States, Italy and Spain. PBMCs, B-cell-depleted T cells, or T cells were the source of the cDNA or gDNA that made up the material.

The germline V gene has CDR1 LGHDT and CDR2 YNNKEL (reference sequence). The CDR3 is 14 amino acids. After removal of 4 bases from V and 3 bases from J, the junction contained 5 bases not matched to a gene. Original processing methods: For nucleated cells, counts were estimated from reference gene primer amplification. The repertoire was sequenced with immunoSEQ multiplex PCR; TCRdb's copy has only in-frame clones and lacks some. D and trimming come from the DNA, and the V and J calls and clone size come from that table. In the table there are 70,000 to 80,000 clones, approximately 86% of which are singletons.

This TCR was sampled from a human donor in a cohort sampled during active COVID-19. V is TRBV3-1 (or the pseudogene TRBV3-2) and J is TRBJ2-7; 8 nucleotides align to TRBD1. Sequencing was carried out using peripheral blood. DNA of the CDR3: TGTGCCAGCAGCCCGACAGGGGTGAGCTACGAGCAGTACTTC. Its protein is CASSPTGVSYEQYF.